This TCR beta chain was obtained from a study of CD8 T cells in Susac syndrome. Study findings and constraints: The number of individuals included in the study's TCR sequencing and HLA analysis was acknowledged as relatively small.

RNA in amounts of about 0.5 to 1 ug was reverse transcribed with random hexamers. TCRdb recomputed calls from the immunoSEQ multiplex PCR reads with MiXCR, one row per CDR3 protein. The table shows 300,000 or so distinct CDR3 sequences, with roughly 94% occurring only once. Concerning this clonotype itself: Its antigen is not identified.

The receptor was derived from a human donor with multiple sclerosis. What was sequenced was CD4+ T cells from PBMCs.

The DNA of the CDR3 is TGTGCCAGCAGCCAAGGGAACCGGGCCTCGGGAGCTTTCTTT. Its protein is CASSQGNRASGAFF. The chain joins TRBV14 to TRBJ1-1; D ambiguous. This CDR3 contains 14 residues. V lost 1 base to trimming and J lost 10 bases, with 16 bases between them. CDR1 and CDR2 (germline): SGHDN, FVKESK.